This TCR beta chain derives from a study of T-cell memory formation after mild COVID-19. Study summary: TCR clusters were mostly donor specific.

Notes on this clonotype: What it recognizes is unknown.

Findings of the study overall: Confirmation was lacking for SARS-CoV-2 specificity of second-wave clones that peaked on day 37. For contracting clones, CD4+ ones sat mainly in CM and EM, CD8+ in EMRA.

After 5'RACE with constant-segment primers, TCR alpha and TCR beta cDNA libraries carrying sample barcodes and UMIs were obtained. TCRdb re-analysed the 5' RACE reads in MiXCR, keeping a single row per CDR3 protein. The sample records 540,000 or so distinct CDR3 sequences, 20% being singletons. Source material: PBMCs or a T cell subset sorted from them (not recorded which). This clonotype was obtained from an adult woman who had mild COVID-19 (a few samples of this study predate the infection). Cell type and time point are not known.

The CDR3 DNA is TGTGGCTCCACGGGGAGGGCCTACGAGCAGTACTTC. Protein: CGSTGRAYEQYF. The rearrangement joins TRBV10-3 to TRBJ2-7, with TRBD2 matching 7 bases. This CDR3 has 12 residues. Germline V gene sequence: CDR1 ENHRY, CDR2 SYGVKD.